Here is one T cell receptor (beta chain) with its context. This specimen comes from a study of technical replicates of blood from a few donors. Clones were sequenced by immunoSEQ multiplex PCR, and TCRdb holds only the in-frame ones, with some missing. Of roughly 15,000 clones detected, more than 75% appear once; the ten largest clones hold about 13%. The trim removed 1 base at V and 1 base at J, leaving 7 bases unmatched. Germline V gene lookup returns CDR1 SGHRS and CDR2 YFSETQ. The CDR3 is 17 amino acids. This receptor was taken from a human donor in good health. Sequenced input: PBMCs. J is TRBJ2-7 and V is TRBV5-1; 11 nucleotides line up with TRBD1. The CDR3 bases are TGCGCCAGCAGCTTGACCTCTGGGACAGGGGGATCCTACGAGCAGTACTTC. The encoded protein is CASSLTSGTGGSYEQYF.